The rows below give T cell receptor beta chains drawn from one sample of a study of blood T cell repertoires in COVID-19. Profiling relied on immunoSEQ multiplex PCR, and the TCRdb table lists in-frame clones only, not all of them. The sample has around 42,000 clones, around 76% seen once. Sequences were obtained from peripheral blood. The receptors here all came from a man in his 70s with active or convalescent COVID-19. Each CDR3 is given without its conserved first and last residue. A D gene is named only where the DNA matches it firmly. Where a row states a size, it is once, few, many or the class of an expanded clone; other rows omit it.

CDR3 protein	D gene	V gene	clone size	J gene
SASGAQGLY	TRBD1	TRBV20-1	-	TRBJ2-7
ASSEAEGNEQF	-	TRBV2	-	TRBJ2-1
ASSSFAGSPLH	-	TRBV27	few	TRBJ1-6
ASAGTNTEAF	-	TRBV5-1	-	TRBJ1-1
ASSFNRGLNSPLH	-	TRBV5-1	-	TRBJ1-6
SASTDYGYT	-	TRBV20-1	-	TRBJ1-2
ASSGQLSGNTIY	-	TRBV6-5	-	TRBJ1-3
ASTSGQGGSYEQY	TRBD1	TRBV5-1	-	TRBJ2-7
ASSYGYQDYGYT	-	TRBV6-6	-	TRBJ1-2
ASSSGGTSSNREQF	TRBD2	TRBV5-4	-	TRBJ2-1
ASSNRPMNTEAF	-	TRBV6-6	few	TRBJ1-1
ATGPPGQDSPLH	TRBD1	TRBV18	-	TRBJ1-6
ASSADRQQPQH	-	TRBV2	-	TRBJ1-5
ASSFQGTYGYT	-	TRBV6-2/TRBV6-3	-	TRBJ1-2
ASSRRGINEKLF	-	TRBV11-3	-	TRBJ1-4
ASRHGLAGTDTQY	TRBD2	TRBV6-5	-	TRBJ2-3
ASSMAASNYGYT	-	TRBV19	few	TRBJ1-2
ASSLAWGQGNEQY	-	TRBV5-1	-	TRBJ2-7
ATTPGQGNQAF	TRBD1	TRBV2	-	TRBJ1-1
SVASGTGETQY	TRBD1	TRBV29-1	-	TRBJ2-5
ASSETWSDEQF	-	TRBV2	-	TRBJ2-1
ASSYGQGLNSPLH	TRBD1	TRBV7-6	-	TRBJ1-6
ATSDGSDPYNEQF	-	TRBV24-1	-	TRBJ2-1
ASSPRQWSEAF	-	TRBV18	-	TRBJ1-1
ASSQATSLSTQY	-	TRBV4-1	few	TRBJ2-3
ASSIALAVGANVLT	TRBD2	TRBV19	-	TRBJ2-6
ASSSRIEL	-	TRBV27	few	TRBJ2-1
ASPWTGVLTQY	TRBD1	TRBV10-1	once	TRBJ2-5
ASSDIQSGRGRNTEAF	-	TRBV6-1	-	TRBJ1-1
ASSFSVNTEAF	-	TRBV28	-	TRBJ1-1
SVVEGVNYGYT	-	TRBV29-1	few	TRBJ1-2
ASSLVGGPNTGELF	-	TRBV7-3	-	TRBJ2-2
ASSLEIGQGSRT	-	TRBV11-3	-	TRBJ1-2
ASSQDRNNQPQH	-	TRBV3-1/TRBV3-2	-	TRBJ1-5
ASSPGETQY	-	TRBV11-3	-	TRBJ2-5
ASSWGGTQY	-	TRBV12-3/TRBV12-4	few	TRBJ2-5
AWSGGGAYNEQF	TRBD2	TRBV30	-	TRBJ2-1
ASSEDWRTVNQPQH	-	TRBV6-1	-	TRBJ1-5
ASSSGLAGVSEQF	TRBD2	TRBV5-4	-	TRBJ2-1
ASSLDWTEAF	-	TRBV5-6	-	TRBJ1-1
AWSPGSYEQY	-	TRBV30	-	TRBJ2-7
ASSLVGTVNTGELF	TRBD1	TRBV28	once	TRBJ2-2
AISESPGARGEQF	-	TRBV10-3	once	TRBJ2-1
ASGTGVGNTIY	TRBD1	TRBV12-3/TRBV12-4	-	TRBJ1-3
ASRNLGSGGNEQY	TRBD2	TRBV9	-	TRBJ2-7
ASSLVLSSSYEQY	-	TRBV7-2	few	TRBJ2-7
ASSKTGTRGETQY	-	TRBV11-2	-	TRBJ2-5
ASSLVAGTNQPQH	-	TRBV5-1	-	TRBJ1-5
ASSEDANRGFQF	TRBD1	TRBV2	once	TRBJ2-1
ASSLGDSNYGYT	TRBD1	TRBV7-9	-	TRBJ1-2
ASSSRQKETQY	-	TRBV7-6	-	TRBJ2-5
ASRRLLQGRQETQY	-	TRBV2	-	TRBJ2-5
ASSLKETGTSTDTQY	-	TRBV5-6	once	TRBJ2-3
ASSQIRTGGGYT	TRBD1	TRBV11-2	-	TRBJ1-2
ASSFTSVSNYNEQF	-	TRBV5-1	-	TRBJ2-1
ASSLRQGAEAF	TRBD1	TRBV5-4	-	TRBJ1-1
ASSTTPPGSSPLH	-	TRBV21-1	-	TRBJ1-6
ASIPGQGEKLF	TRBD1	TRBV19	-	TRBJ1-4
ASSLDRARYEQY	-	TRBV5-4	-	TRBJ2-7